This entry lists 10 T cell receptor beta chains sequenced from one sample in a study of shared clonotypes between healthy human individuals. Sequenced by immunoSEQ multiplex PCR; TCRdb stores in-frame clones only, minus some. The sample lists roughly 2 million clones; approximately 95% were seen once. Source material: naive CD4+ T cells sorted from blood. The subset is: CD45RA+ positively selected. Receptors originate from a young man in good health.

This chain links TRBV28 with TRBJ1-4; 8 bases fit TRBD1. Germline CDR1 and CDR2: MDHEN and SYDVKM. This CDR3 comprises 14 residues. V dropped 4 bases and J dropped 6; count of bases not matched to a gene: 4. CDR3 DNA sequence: TGTGCCAGCAGTTCCCAGGGGGCGGATGAAAAACTGTTTTTT. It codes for CASSSQGADEKLFF.

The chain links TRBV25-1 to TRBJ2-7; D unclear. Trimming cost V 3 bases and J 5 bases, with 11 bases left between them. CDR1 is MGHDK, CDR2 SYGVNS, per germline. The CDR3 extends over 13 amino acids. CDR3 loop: CASSENSRDEQYF. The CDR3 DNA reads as TGTGCCAGCAGTGAGAACTCAAGGGACGAGCAGTACTTC.

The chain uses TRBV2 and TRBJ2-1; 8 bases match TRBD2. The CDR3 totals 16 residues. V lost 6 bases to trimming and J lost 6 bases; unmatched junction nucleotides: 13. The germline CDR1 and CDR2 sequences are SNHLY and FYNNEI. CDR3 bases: TGTGCCAGCAGCCCGGGCCCCGAAGCGGGAGTCAATGAGCAGTTCTTC. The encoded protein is CASSPGPEAGVNEQFF.

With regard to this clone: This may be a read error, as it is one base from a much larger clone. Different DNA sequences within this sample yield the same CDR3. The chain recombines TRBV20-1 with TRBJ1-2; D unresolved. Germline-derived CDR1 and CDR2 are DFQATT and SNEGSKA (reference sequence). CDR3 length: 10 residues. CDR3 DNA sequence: TGCAGCGCTAGAGTGCAGGGCTACACCTTC. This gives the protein CSARVQGYTF.

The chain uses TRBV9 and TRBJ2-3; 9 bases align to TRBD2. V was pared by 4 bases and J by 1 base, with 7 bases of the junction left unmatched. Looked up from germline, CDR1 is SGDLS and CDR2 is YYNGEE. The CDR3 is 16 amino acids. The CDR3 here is CASSSASGTRTDTQYF. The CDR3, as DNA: TGTGCCAGCAGCTCCGCTAGCGGGACCCGCACAGATACGCAGTATTTT.

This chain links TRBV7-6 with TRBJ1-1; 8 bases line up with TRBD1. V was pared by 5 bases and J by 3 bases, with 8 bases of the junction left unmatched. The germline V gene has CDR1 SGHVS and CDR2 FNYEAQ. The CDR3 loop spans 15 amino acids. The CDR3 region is CASSPYRGTYTEAFF. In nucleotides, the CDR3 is TGTGCCAGCAGCCCATACAGGGGGACTTACACTGAAGCTTTCTTT.

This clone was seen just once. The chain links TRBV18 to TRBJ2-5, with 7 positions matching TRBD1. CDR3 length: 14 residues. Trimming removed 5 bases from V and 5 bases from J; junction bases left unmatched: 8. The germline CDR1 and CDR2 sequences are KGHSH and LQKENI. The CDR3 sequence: CASSSRQGGETQYF. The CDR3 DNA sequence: TGTGCCAGCTCAAGCCGACAGGGCGGGGAGACCCAGTACTTC.

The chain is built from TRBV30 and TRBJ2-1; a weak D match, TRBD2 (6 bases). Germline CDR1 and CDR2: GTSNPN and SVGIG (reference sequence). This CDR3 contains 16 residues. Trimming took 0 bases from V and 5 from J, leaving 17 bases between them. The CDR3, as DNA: TGTGCCTGGAGTGTCCCGGGACTCGTGTCGGACAATGAGCAGTTCTTC. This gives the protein CAWSVPGLVSDNEQFF.

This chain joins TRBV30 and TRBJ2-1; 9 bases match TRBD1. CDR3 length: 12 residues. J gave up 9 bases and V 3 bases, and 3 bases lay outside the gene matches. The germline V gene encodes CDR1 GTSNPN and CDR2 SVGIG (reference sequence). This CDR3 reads CAWRQGAVEQFF. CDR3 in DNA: TGTGCCTGGAGACAGGGGGCGGTTGAGCAGTTCTTC.

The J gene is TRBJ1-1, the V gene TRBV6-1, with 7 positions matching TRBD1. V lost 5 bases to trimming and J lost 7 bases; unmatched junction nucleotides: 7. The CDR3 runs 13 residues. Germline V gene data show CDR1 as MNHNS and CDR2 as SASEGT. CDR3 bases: TGTGCCAGCAGTCGGGAGGGGGCAGGTGAAGCTTTCTTT. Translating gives CASSREGAGEAFF.